This entry lists 30 T cell receptor beta chains sequenced from one sample in a study of OX40 agonist ivuxolimab in advanced cancers. Some clones are missing from TCRdb's copy, which holds only in-frame ones; the method was immunoSEQ multiplex PCR. The data hold roughly 58,000 clones, with approximately 90% observed a single time. This specimen was CD4+ or CD8+ T cells sorted from blood, taken in a trial of the OX40 agonist ivuxolimab. The receptors shown here come from an adult with an advanced solid tumor such as melanoma, head and neck, liver or kidney cancer.

The J gene is TRBJ1-5, the V gene TRBV7-9; 7 bases fit TRBD1. The junction had 6 bases not matched to a gene; V was cut back by 5 bases and J by 5 bases. Germline V CDR1 and CDR2: SEHNR, FQNEAQ (reference sequence). This CDR3 is built from 14 residues. Here the CDR3 DNA reads TGTGCCAGCAGCCAGACAGGGTTCGATCAGCCCCAGCATTTT. Amino acids: CASSQTGFDQPQHF. The full variable domain, its missing parts supplied by reference TRBV7-9 and TRBJ1-5, is DTGVSQNPRHKITKRGQNVTFRCDPISEHNRLYWYRQTLGQGPEFLTYFQNEAQLEKSRLLSDRFSAERPKGSFSTLEIQRTEQGDSAMYLCASSQTGFDQPQHFGDGTRLSIL.

This chain links TRBV2 with TRBJ1-5, with D tentatively TRBD1 (6 bases). The CDR3 runs to 13 residues. V shed 5 bases and J shed 7 bases, with 12 bases lying between them. CDR1 and CDR2 (germline): SNHLY, FYNNEI. Here the CDR3 reads CASSWGAGQPQHF. CDR3 bases: TGTGCCAGCAGTTGGGGGGCCGGGCAGCCCCAGCATTTT.

This clone came up a few times. The genes are TRBV19 and TRBJ2-5; 11 bases fit TRBD2. Germline V gene lookup returns CDR1 LNHDA and CDR2 SQIVND (reference sequence). The CDR3 length is 14 residues. Losses at the gene ends were 4 bases for V and 3 bases for J; bases not matched to a gene: 1. The CDR3: CASSKGLAEETQYF. As DNA, the CDR3 is TGTGCCAGTAGTAAGGGACTAGCGGAAGAGACCCAGTACTTC.

In DNA, the CDR3 is TGTGCCAGCAGTTTATACAGGGGCCATGGCTACACCTTC. It codes for CASSLYRGHGYTF. The chain joins TRBV28 to TRBJ1-2; TRBD1 aligns across 7 bases. CDR1 is MDHEN, CDR2 SYDVKM, per germline. The ends lost 1 base at V and 6 bases at J; junction bases unmatched: 2. The CDR3 runs 13 residues.

This clone turned up a few times. The same CDR3 is also encoded by other DNA sequences in this sample. The chain combines TRBV28 with TRBJ1-2; TRBD1 matches 9 bases. The CDR3 spans 13 residues. Germline CDR1 is MDHEN and CDR2 is SYDVKM. Trimming cost V 4 bases and J 7 bases; bases outside gene matches: 4. The CDR3 DNA follows: TGTGCCAGCAGTTCGGGACAGGGTGGTGGCTACACCTTC. It encodes CASSSGQGGGYTF.

The chain carries TRBV19 and TRBJ2-4; either TRBD1 or TRBD2 may fit D (5 bases each). CDR1 LNHDA and CDR2 SQIVND come from the germline V gene (reference sequence). V lost 5 bases, J lost 5 bases, and 13 bases lay in between. CDR3 size: 14 residues. The DNA for the CDR3 is TGTGCCAGTAGTCAATCCGGGACCCAAAACATTCAGTACTTC. Its translation: CASSQSGTQNIQYF.

This clone ranks as medium-sized. This chain uses TRBV7-8 with TRBJ1-1; D gene ambiguous. Germline V lookup: CDR1 SGHVS, CDR2 FQNEAQ. The CDR3 has 12 amino acids. The germline V and J ends were trimmed by 3 bases and 0 bases, with 2 bases remaining between them. CDR3 sequence: CASSFMNTEAFF. The CDR3 DNA reads TGTGCCAGCAGCTTTATGAACACTGAAGCTTTCTTT. The variable domain in full, with the rest retrieved from reference TRBV7-8 and TRBJ1-1, is GAGVSQSPRYKVAKRGQDVALRCDPISGHVSLFWYQQALGQGPEFLTYFQNEAQLDKSGLPSDRFFAERPEGSVSTLKIQRTQQEDSAVYLCASSFMNTEAFFGQGTRLTVV.

The sample holds one count of this clone. This rearrangement joins TRBV6-5 to TRBJ2-3; TRBD2 aligns across 7 bases. Unmatched junction bases numbered 3, after V lost 6 bases and J lost 3 bases. The CDR3 totals 13 residues. CDR1 and CDR2 from the germline V gene are MNHEY and SVGAGI. The CDR3, as DNA: TGTGCCAGCAGGGGGCGGGGGACAGATACGCAGTATTTT. Its protein is CASRGRGTDTQYF.

The table lists this clone with a few counts. The chain links TRBV7-8 to TRBJ2-6; TRBD1 agrees at 9 bases. CDR1 and CDR2 (germline): SGHVS, FQNEAQ. Trimming at V came to 2 bases and at J to 0 bases, leaving 5 bases not matched to a gene. This CDR3 spans 18 amino acids. The CDR3 nucleotides are TGTGCCAGCAGCTTAAGGACAGGGGCCGGCTCTGGGGCCAACGTCCTGACTTTC. Residues: CASSLRTGAGSGANVLTF.

This chain connects TRBV6-6 to TRBJ2-2, with a possible D match to TRBD1 (5 bases). The V gene's germline CDR1 is MNHNY and CDR2 SVGAGI (reference sequence). Trimming left V 7 bases short and J 6 bases short, with 15 bases between. This CDR3 region has 14 residues. The CDR3, as DNA: TGTGCCAGCATATTGGGGCTTAGAGCCGGGGAGCTGTTTTTT. Translated: CASILGLRAGELFF.

The chain joins TRBV5-1 to TRBJ2-3; D uncertain. This CDR3 has 14 amino acids. Germline CDR1 SGHRS, CDR2 YFSETQ. Trimming took 0 bases from V and 3 from J, leaving 8 bases between them. In DNA form, the CDR3 reads TGCGCCAGCAGCTTGGAACAGTCTACAGATACGCAGTATTTT. It specifies CASSLEQSTDTQYF. Full variable domain (outside the CDR3, taken from reference TRBV5-1 and TRBJ2-3): KAGVTQTPRYLIKTRGQQVTLSCSPISGHRSVSWYQQTPGQGLQFLFEYFSETQRNKGNFPGRFSGRQFSNSRSEMNVSTLELGDSALYLCASSLEQSTDTQYFGPGTRLTVL.

This chain links TRBV25-1 with TRBJ1-4; D unresolved. The CDR3 contains 13 residues. V lost 0 bases and J 7 bases, leaving 6 bases between the germline ends. Germline CDR1 is MGHDK and CDR2 is SYGVNS. As DNA, the CDR3 is TGTGCCAGCAGTGAATATCCCAGTGAAAAACTGTTTTTT. Protein: CASSEYPSEKLFF. The full variable domain, rest sourced from reference TRBV25-1 and TRBJ1-4, is EADIYQTPRYLVIGTGKKITLECSQTMGHDKMYWYQQDPGMELHLIHYSYGVNSTEKGDLSSESTVSRIRTEHFPLTLESARPSHTSQYLCASSEYPSEKLFFGSGTQLSVL.

V and J are TRBV18 and TRBJ2-1, with D unresolved. This CDR3 is 15 amino acids long. Germline values: CDR1 KGHSH, CDR2 LQKENI. V lost 5 bases, J lost 0 bases, and 11 bases lay in between. CDR3 sequence: CASSAWADSYNEQFF. CDR3 nucleotides: TGTGCCAGCTCAGCTTGGGCGGACTCCTACAATGAGCAGTTCTTC.

The rearrangement uses TRBV5-6 and TRBJ1-1; 10 nucleotides align to TRBD1. The CDR3 has 18 amino acids. V was pared by 4 bases and J by 4 bases, with 16 bases of the junction left unmatched. The germline CDR1 and CDR2 sequences are SGHDT and YYEEEE. CDR3 protein: CASSPLDRGVSKSTEAFF. DNA of the CDR3: TGTGCCAGCAGCCCACTGGACAGGGGGGTATCCAAGAGCACTGAAGCTTTCTTT.

The CDR3 DNA is TGTGCCAGCAGCTTGACAGGGGGTAAAGCTTTCTTT. Its protein is CASSLTGGKAFF. The chain is built from TRBV11-3 and TRBJ1-1; 9 positions match TRBD1. The CDR3 length is 12 residues. The germline V gene encodes CDR1 SGHNT and CDR2 YENEEA. Trimming took 3 bases from V and 9 from J; bases not matched to a gene: 2.

The chain employs TRBV28 and TRBJ1-5; possibly TRBD1 for D (5 bases). This CDR3 region has 12 residues. The germline gives CDR1 MDHEN, CDR2 SYDVKM. V was shortened by 10 bases and J by 7 bases, with 14 bases between the two germline ends. The CDR3 protein is CAKGEGRQPQHF. The CDR3 DNA reads TGTGCCAAAGGGGAGGGGAGACAGCCCCAGCATTTT.

The chain combines TRBV7-9 with TRBJ1-3; D remains ambiguous. The CDR3 runs to 14 residues. Germline V gene data show CDR1 as SEHNR and CDR2 as FQNEAQ (reference sequence). V lost 6 bases, J lost 3 bases, and 12 bases lay in between. DNA of the CDR3: TGTGCCAGCAGGTTGTCATCGGATGGAAACACCATATATTTT. The encoded protein is CASRLSSDGNTIYF.

J is TRBJ1-5 and V is TRBV28; 7 positions agree with TRBD1. The V and J ends lost 2 bases and 5 bases, in that order; junction bases with no gene match: 0. Germline V gives CDR1 MDHEN, CDR2 SYDVKM. The CDR3 runs to 13 residues. CDR3 DNA: TGTGCCAGCAGTTTAACAGGGGATCAGCCCCAGCATTTT. This gives the protein CASSLTGDQPQHF.

V and J are TRBV19 and TRBJ2-5; 9 bases map to TRBD1. There are 14 residues in the CDR3. Germline CDR1 and CDR2: LNHDA and SQIVND (reference sequence). Trimming cost V 2 bases and J 7 bases; bases outside gene matches: 5. The CDR3 sequence: CASSITGGSGTQYF. For the CDR3, the DNA is TGTGCCAGTAGTATAACAGGGGGCTCTGGGACCCAGTACTTC.

V is TRBV5-6 and J is TRBJ1-4; TRBD1 is a possible D gene (6 bases). There are 15 residues in the CDR3. The germline CDR1 and CDR2 sequences are SGHDT and YYEEEE. Between the trimmed V and J ends, which lost 1 base and 11 bases, there was a span of 18 bases. The CDR3 protein is CASSLLSGVGGKLFF. In DNA, the CDR3 is TGTGCCAGCAGCTTGTTGTCAGGGGTCGGGGGCAAACTGTTTTTT.

The J gene is TRBJ2-7, the V gene TRBV2; 8 bases are shared with TRBD1. Germline loops: CDR1 SNHLY, CDR2 FYNNEI. CDR3 length: 13 amino acids. Losses at the gene ends were 8 bases for V and 4 bases for J; bases not matched to a gene: 7. CDR3 sequence: CASSRQGQYEQYF. The DNA for the CDR3 is TGTGCCAGCTCCCGACAGGGGCAATACGAGCAGTACTTC.

CDR3 DNA: TGTGCCAGCAGCGCTAGGGGGCGATCGAATGAGCAGTTCTTC. This codes for CASSARGRSNEQFF. V and J are TRBV6-1 and TRBJ2-1, with TRBD1 identical over 7 bases. With 6 bases clipped from V and 7 bases from J, the junction kept 9 bases outside the gene matches. The CDR3 is 14 residues long. Germline V gives CDR1 MNHNS, CDR2 SASEGT.

The CDR3 here is CASSPRGEVDEQYF. The CDR3 bases are TGTGCCAGCAGTCCGCGAGGCGAAGTGGACGAGCAGTACTTC. The chain is built from TRBV6-1 and TRBJ2-7; D not certain. With 5 bases removed from V and 5 bases from J, the gap between germline ends came to 16 bases. CDR1 is MNHNS, CDR2 SASEGT, per germline. The CDR3 contains 14 residues.

The chain joins TRBV25-1 to TRBJ2-7; D may be TRBD2 (5 bases). The germline V gene has CDR1 MGHDK and CDR2 SYGVNS. The V gene lost 4 bases and the J gene lost 0 bases, with 13 bases spanning the gap. The CDR3 spans 15 residues. The CDR3 spells CASSAPRGVSYEQYF. In DNA, the CDR3 is TGTGCCAGCAGTGCCCCACGGGGTGTCTCCTACGAGCAGTACTTC.

The chain links TRBV6-1 to TRBJ1-3; TRBD1 agrees at 10 bases. Germline V gives CDR1 MNHNS, CDR2 SASEGT. Trimming took 10 bases from V and 1 from J; bases not matched to a gene: 4. This CDR3 has 14 amino acids. CDR3 region: CATRQGASGNTIYF. CDR3 nucleotides: TGTGCCACCCGACAGGGGGCTTCTGGAAACACCATATATTTT.

The chain employs TRBV28 and TRBJ1-4; D may be TRBD1 (6 bases). Germline values: CDR1 MDHEN, CDR2 SYDVKM. This CDR3 region has 15 residues. V lost 1 base and J 8 bases, leaving 14 bases between the germline ends. The CDR3 is CASSLSGAQGEKLFF. Written as DNA, the CDR3 is TGTGCCAGCAGTTTATCGGGCGCTCAGGGGGAAAAACTGTTTTTT.

The chain couples TRBV7-9 to TRBJ1-4; 11 bases are a match to TRBD1. The CDR3 has 15 amino acids. Germline CDR1 SEHNR, CDR2 FQNEAQ (reference sequence). Unmatched junction bases numbered 6, after V lost 5 bases and J lost 7 bases. CDR3 sequence reads: CASSPGTGGREKLFF. The CDR3 DNA follows: TGTGCCAGCAGCCCCGGGACAGGGGGTCGTGAAAAACTGTTTTTT.

The chain uses TRBV4-1 and TRBJ2-7; D is ambiguous. Trimming removed 0 bases at V and 3 bases at J, with 3 bases between. This CDR3 has 12 residues. CDR1 MGHRA and CDR2 YSYEKL come from the germline V gene. The CDR3 bases are TGCGCCAGCAGCCAAGACAGCTACGAGCAGTACTTC. Amino acid sequence: CASSQDSYEQYF.

The rearrangement links TRBV10-1 to TRBJ2-3; 7 nucleotides match TRBD2. J gave up 2 bases and V 1 base, and 6 bases lay outside the gene matches. Germline lookup yields CDR1 WNHNN and CDR2 SYGVQD (reference sequence). The CDR3 contains 16 residues. The CDR3 here is CASSEWQAGNTDTQYF. As DNA, the CDR3 is TGCGCCAGCAGTGAGTGGCAAGCGGGAAACACAGATACGCAGTATTTT.

The chain carries TRBV10-3 and TRBJ2-2; 8 bases match TRBD2. Trimming at V came to 7 bases and at J to 7 bases, leaving 8 bases not matched to a gene. Germline values: CDR1 ENHRY, CDR2 SYGVKD. This CDR3 spans 14 amino acids. The CDR3: CAITKAGGDGELFF. The CDR3, as DNA: TGTGCCATCACCAAGGCGGGGGGCGACGGGGAGCTGTTTTTT.